This T cell receptor (beta chain) was sequenced in a study of radiation and T cells in renal cell carcinoma. Overall study context: Nephrectomy followed 15 Gy stereotactic body radiation by 4 weeks. Study-wide findings and caveats: Pretreatment tumor biopsies were lacking, so baseline clonotypes are unknown. From baseline, blood top tumor clonotypes peaked at 2 weeks post-radiation.

This clone has a single count. Its antigen is unknown. Sequenced by immunoSEQ multiplex PCR; TCRdb stores in-frame clones only, minus some. The data contain about 91,000 clones, about four fifths of them seen just once; the ten biggest clones take up around 6.3%. Regarding time point: baseline pretreatment blood. Treatment reported: 15 Gy SBRT to primary tumor, nephrectomy 4 weeks later. Clear cell pathology was present in this patient's renal cell carcinoma. V was cut by 3 bases and J by 0 bases, with 12 bases left in between. CDR1 and CDR2 (germline): MNHNS, SASEGT. The CDR3 consists of 16 residues. The sequences come from blood, collected from a patient whose treatment included radiotherapy and nephrectomy. The sequence was collected from a man aged 55-75 years with renal cell carcinoma. This sequence joins TRBV6-1 and TRBJ2-1, with D tentatively TRBD2 (5 bases). CDR3 region: CASSDLGLPSYNEQFF. CDR3 in DNA: TGTGCCAGCAGTGACCTAGGACTCCCCTCCTACAATGAGCAGTTCTTC.